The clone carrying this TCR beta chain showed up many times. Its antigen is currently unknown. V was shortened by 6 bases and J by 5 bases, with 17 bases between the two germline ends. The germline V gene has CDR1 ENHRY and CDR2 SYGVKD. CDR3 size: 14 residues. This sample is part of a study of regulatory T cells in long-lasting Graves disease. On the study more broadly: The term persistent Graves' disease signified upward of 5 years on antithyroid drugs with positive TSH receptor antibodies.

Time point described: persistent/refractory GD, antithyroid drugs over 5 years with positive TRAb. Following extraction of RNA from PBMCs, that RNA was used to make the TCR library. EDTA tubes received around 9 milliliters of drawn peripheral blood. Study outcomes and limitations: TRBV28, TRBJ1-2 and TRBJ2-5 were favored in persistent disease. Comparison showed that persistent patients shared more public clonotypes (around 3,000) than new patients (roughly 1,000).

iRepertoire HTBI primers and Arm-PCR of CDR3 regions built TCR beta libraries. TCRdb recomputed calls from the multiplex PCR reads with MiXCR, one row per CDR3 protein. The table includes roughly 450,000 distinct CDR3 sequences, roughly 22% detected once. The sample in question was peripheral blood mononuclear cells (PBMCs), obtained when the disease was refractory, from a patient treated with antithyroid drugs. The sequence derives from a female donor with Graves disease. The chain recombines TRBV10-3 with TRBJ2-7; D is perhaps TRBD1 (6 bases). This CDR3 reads CAIRADLQGNEQYF. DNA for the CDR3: TGTGCCATCAGGGCTGACTTACAGGGAAACGAGCAGTACTTC.